What follows are 16 T cell receptor beta chains derived from one specimen sequenced in a study of neurological immune-mediated disorders. TCRdb reprocessed the 5' RACE reads with MiXCR, giving one entry per CDR3 protein. Among more than 35,000 distinct CDR3 sequences listed, about 6.9% were seen once. The specimen was CD4+ T cells from blood. Receptors originate from a woman in her thirties or forties in good health.

This clonotype was recorded many times. This chain connects TRBV9 to TRBJ2-5, with 7 bases matching TRBD2. The length of the CDR3 is 14 residues. With 3 bases clipped from V and 2 bases from J, the junction kept 4 bases outside the gene matches. Per germline, CDR1 SGDLS and CDR2 YYNGEE. The CDR3 here is CASSEASGQETQYF. CDR3 nucleotide sequence: TGTGCCAGCAGCGAGGCTAGCGGTCAAGAGACCCAGTACTTC.

This clonotype was counted ten times or more. The chain has TRBV5-1 and TRBJ1-4, with D perhaps TRBD1 (5 bases). V lost 3 bases and J 4 bases, leaving 13 bases between the germline ends. The CDR3 spans 15 residues. CDR1 and CDR2 from the germline V gene are SGHRS and YFSETQ. The CDR3 here is CASSSQVAGNEKLFF. Written as DNA, the CDR3 is TGCGCCAGCAGCTCACAGGTGGCGGGTAATGAAAAACTGTTTTTT.

The chain joins TRBV14 to TRBJ1-1; D possibly corresponds to TRBD1 (5 bases). Trimming cost V 8 bases and J 11 bases, with 15 bases left between them. The CDR3 spans 11 residues. The germline CDR1 and CDR2 sequences are SGHDN and FVKESK. In DNA form, the CDR3 reads TGTGCCAGCGGGGGGTCAGGGATCGCTTTCTTT. Amino acid sequence: CASGGSGIAFF.

This clonotype was seen many times. The chain has TRBV27 and TRBJ2-7; 11 positions match TRBD2. CDR3 length: 15 residues. The J segment lost 2 bases and the V segment lost 8 bases, leaving 8 bases of the junction unmatched. In germline, CDR1 is MNHEY, CDR2 SMNVEV (reference sequence). CDR3 amino acids: CASCTRLAGTYEQYF. The CDR3, as DNA: TGTGCCAGCTGTACGCGACTAGCGGGGACCTACGAGCAGTACTTC.

This clonotype was recorded at least ten times. V is TRBV7-9 and J is TRBJ1-6; unclear D gene. The CDR3 is 14 residues long. V lost 0 bases and J lost 10, with 10 bases in between. Germline V lookup: CDR1 SEHNR, CDR2 FQNEAQ (reference sequence). The chain's CDR3 is CASSLASARSPLHF. The CDR3 DNA reads TGTGCCAGCAGCTTAGCAAGTGCTCGGTCACCCCTCCACTTT.

Many counts were recorded for this clonotype. This sequence joins TRBV5-1 and TRBJ2-3, with 10 positions matching TRBD2. The CDR3 length is 16 residues. Germline values: CDR1 SGHRS, CDR2 YFSETQ. The V and J ends lost 0 bases and 6 bases, in that order; junction bases with no gene match: 7. In nucleotides, the CDR3 is TGCGCCAGCAGCTTGGATTCTAGCGGGAGCTTGGATACGCAGTATTTT. Translated: CASSLDSSGSLDTQYF.

This clonotype was observed at least ten times. The genes are TRBV20-1 and TRBJ2-1, with D unclear. Per germline, CDR1 DFQATT and CDR2 SNEGSKA (reference sequence). The CDR3 is 14 residues long. V lost 4 bases and J lost 2, with 12 bases in between. The CDR3, as DNA: TGCAGTGCTAACAAGGACCCGACCTACAATGAGCAGTTCTTC. It specifies CSANKDPTYNEQFF.

The sample holds many counts of this clonotype. This chain joins TRBV7-2 and TRBJ1-5; D unresolved. The CDR3 is 14 amino acids. Germline-derived CDR1 and CDR2 are SGHTA and FQGNSA. V lost 1 base to trimming and J lost 7 bases, with 11 bases between them. The CDR3 DNA reads as TGTGCCAGCAGCTTAGGTCCCGGGTTCCAGCCCCAGCATTTT. Translated, it gives CASSLGPGFQPQHF. Together with reference TRBV7-2 and TRBJ1-5, the CDR3 gives the full variable domain: GAGVSQSPSNKVTEKGKDVELRCDPISGHTALYWYRQSLGQGLEFLIYFQGNSAPDKSGLPSDRFSAERTGGSVSTLTIQRTQQEDSAVYLCASSLGPGFQPQHFGDGTRLSIL.

This clonotype was detected ten times or more. The chain couples TRBV12-3 or TRBV12-4 to TRBJ1-2; D might be TRBD1 (6 bases). CDR3 size: 13 residues. V lost 3 bases to trimming and J lost 8 bases, with 13 bases between them. DNA of the CDR3: TGTGCCAGCAGTTTCGGGGGGCGCGGGGGCTACACCTTC. Its translation: CASSFGGRGGYTF.

This clonotype was seen at least ten times. The V gene is TRBV5-1, the J gene TRBJ2-3, with D perhaps being TRBD1 or TRBD2 (5 bases each). The CDR3 totals 14 residues. Germline assignment: CDR1 SGHRS and CDR2 YFSETQ. Between the trimmed V and J ends, which lost 6 bases and 3 bases, there was a span of 14 bases. This CDR3 reads CASIGTGFTDTQYF. In nucleotides, the CDR3 is TGCGCCAGCATAGGGACGGGGTTTACAGATACGCAGTATTTT.

There are many counts of this clonotype. V is TRBV20-1 and J is TRBJ2-1; possible D gene TRBD2, 6 bases. Germline CDR1 reads DFQATT; CDR2 reads SNEGSKA (reference sequence). V was pared by 2 bases and J by 4 bases, with 15 bases between. This CDR3 is built from 15 residues. CDR3 sequence: CSARPGLALYNEQFF. DNA of the CDR3: TGCAGTGCTAGACCCGGGCTAGCGCTATACAATGAGCAGTTCTTC.

This clonotype has a count of ten or more. V gene TRBV12-3 or TRBV12-4 combines with J gene TRBJ1-5; D may be TRBD1 (5 bases). This CDR3 contains 13 residues. V was clipped by 7 bases and J by 0 bases, with 7 bases between them. The chain's CDR3 is CASTGGSNQPQHF. As DNA, the CDR3 is TGTGCCAGCACCGGGGGTAGCAATCAGCCCCAGCATTTT.

This clonotype was observed many times. The chain links TRBV20-1 to TRBJ1-3; the match to TRBD1 covers 12 bases. Germline trimming cut 3 bases from V and 2 bases from J; bases unmatched to any gene: 8. The CDR3 runs to 17 residues. The germline gives CDR1 DFQATT, CDR2 SNEGSKA (reference sequence). This chain's CDR3 is CSARGTRDRGPGNTIYF. The CDR3 coding sequence is TGCAGTGCTAGGGGCACCCGGGACAGGGGGCCTGGAAACACCATATATTTT.

This clonotype was detected ten times or more. The chain recombines TRBV4-2 with TRBJ2-7; tentative D call: TRBD2 (6 bases). In germline, CDR1 is LGHNA, CDR2 YNFKEQ. V lost 0 bases and J lost 3, with 21 bases in between. This CDR3 spans 18 amino acids. This CDR3 is CASSQDRPGSLGGYEQYF. CDR3 DNA sequence: TGTGCCAGCAGCCAAGATAGGCCTGGTAGCCTGGGGGGCTACGAGCAGTACTTC.

This clonotype was recorded at least ten times. The V call is TRBV20-1, the J call TRBJ1-5; TRBD1 matches 12 bases. V shed 5 bases, J shed 5 bases, and the junction held 10 bases outside the gene matches. Per the germline V gene, CDR1 is DFQATT and CDR2 is SNEGSKA (reference sequence). The CDR3 runs 16 residues. The CDR3 reads CSASLWDRGLDQPQHF. The CDR3, as DNA: TGCAGTGCTTCGCTCTGGGACAGGGGGCTCGATCAGCCCCAGCATTTT.

This clonotype was found many times. The chain is built from TRBV4-3 and TRBJ2-2, with D uncertain. The germline V and J ends were trimmed by 1 base and 2 bases, with 11 bases remaining between them. Germline values: CDR1 LGHNA, CDR2 YSLEER. There are 16 residues in the CDR3. CDR3 residues: CASSQGPQLNTGELFF. For the CDR3, the DNA is TGCGCCAGCAGCCAAGGCCCACAACTTAACACCGGGGAGCTGTTTTTT.